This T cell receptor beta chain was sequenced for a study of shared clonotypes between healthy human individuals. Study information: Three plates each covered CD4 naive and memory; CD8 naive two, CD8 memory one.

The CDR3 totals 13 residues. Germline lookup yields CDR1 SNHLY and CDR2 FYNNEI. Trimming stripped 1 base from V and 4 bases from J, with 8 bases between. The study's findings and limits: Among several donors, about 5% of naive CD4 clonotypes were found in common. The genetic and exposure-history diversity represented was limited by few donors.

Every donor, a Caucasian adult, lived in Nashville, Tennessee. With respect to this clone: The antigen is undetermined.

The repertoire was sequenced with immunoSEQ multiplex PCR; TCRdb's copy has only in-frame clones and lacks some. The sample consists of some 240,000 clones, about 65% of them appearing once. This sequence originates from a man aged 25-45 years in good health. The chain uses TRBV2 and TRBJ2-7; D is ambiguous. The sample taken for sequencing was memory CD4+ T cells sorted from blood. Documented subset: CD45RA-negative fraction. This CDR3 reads CASSEDRRYEQYF. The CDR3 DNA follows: TGTGCCAGCAGTGAAGATCGCAGATACGAGCAGTACTTC.